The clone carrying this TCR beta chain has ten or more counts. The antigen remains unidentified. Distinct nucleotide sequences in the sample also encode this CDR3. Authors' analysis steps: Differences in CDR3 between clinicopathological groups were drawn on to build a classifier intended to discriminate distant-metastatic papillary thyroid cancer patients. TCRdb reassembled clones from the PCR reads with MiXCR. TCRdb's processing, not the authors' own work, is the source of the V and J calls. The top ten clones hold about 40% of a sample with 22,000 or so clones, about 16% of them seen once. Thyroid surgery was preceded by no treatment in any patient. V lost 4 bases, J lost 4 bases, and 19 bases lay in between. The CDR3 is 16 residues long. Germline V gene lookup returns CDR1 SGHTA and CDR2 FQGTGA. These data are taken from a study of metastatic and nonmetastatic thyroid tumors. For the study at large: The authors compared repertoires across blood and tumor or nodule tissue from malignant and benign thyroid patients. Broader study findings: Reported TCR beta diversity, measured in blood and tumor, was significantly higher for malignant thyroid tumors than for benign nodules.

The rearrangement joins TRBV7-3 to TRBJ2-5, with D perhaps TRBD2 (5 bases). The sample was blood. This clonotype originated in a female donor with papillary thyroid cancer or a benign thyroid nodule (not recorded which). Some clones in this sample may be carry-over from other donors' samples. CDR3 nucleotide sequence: TGTGCCAGCAGCTCCGGTGGGAGTCGGGGTGTAGAGACCCAGTACTTC. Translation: CASSSGGSRGVETQYF.